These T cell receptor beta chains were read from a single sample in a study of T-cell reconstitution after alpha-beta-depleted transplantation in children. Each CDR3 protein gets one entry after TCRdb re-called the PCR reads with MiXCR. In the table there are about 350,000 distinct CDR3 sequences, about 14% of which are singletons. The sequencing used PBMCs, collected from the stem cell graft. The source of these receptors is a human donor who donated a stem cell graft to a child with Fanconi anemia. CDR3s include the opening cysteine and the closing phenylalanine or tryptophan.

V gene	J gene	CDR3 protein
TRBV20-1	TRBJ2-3	CSAFSSGGAGDTQYF
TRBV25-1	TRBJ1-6	CASGGGNNSPLHF
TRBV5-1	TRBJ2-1	CASSFQAGGDNEQFF
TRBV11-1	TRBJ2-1	CASTPDRSSYNEQFF
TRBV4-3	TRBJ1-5	CASSPGYTGQPQHF
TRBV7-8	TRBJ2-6	CASSFKDRGLSGANVLTF
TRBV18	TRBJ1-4	CASSPISRGEKLFF
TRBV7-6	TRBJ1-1	CASTPRAGSNTEAFF
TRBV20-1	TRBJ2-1	CSARGLAGATTYNEQFF
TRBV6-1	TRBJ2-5	CASSKALTSGGETQYF
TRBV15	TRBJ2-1	CATSRGKRGLGEQFF
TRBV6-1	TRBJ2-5	CASSRDASQETQYF
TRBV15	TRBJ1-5	CATSIDSNQPQHF
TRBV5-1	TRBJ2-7	CASRQGRNYEQYF
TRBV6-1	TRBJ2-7	CASSSSTQGYEQYF
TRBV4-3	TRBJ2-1	CASSRVWERENEQFF